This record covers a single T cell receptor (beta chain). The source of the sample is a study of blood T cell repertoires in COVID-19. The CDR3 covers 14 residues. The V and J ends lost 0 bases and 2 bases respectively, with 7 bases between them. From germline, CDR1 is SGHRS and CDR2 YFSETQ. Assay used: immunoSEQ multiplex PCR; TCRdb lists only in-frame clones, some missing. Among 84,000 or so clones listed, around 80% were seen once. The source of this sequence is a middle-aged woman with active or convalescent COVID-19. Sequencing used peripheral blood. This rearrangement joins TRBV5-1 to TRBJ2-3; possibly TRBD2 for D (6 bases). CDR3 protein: CASSLGGLTDTQYF. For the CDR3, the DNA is TGCGCCAGCAGCTTGGGGGGACTCACAGATACGCAGTATTTT.